The sequence of this T cell receptor beta chain was determined in a study of CD8 T cells in Susac syndrome. Study-level results: A relatively small number of individuals underwent TCR sequencing and HLA analysis.

This clonotype was seen just once. No antigen is known for it. RNA totalling roughly 0.45 to 1 ug underwent reverse transcription with random hexamers. The CDR3 of TCR beta was amplified by immunoSEQ multiplex PCR across 54 Vbeta and 13 Jbeta. TCRdb recomputed calls from the immunoSEQ multiplex PCR reads with MiXCR, one row per CDR3 protein. The data show about 300,000 distinct CDR3 sequences, 75% to 90% seen once. TEMRA cells were enriched by FACS, and CD4+ and CD8+ T cells were negatively isolated. V shed 4 bases and J shed 4 bases, with 13 bases lying between them. Germline V gene lookup returns CDR1 MNHEY and CDR2 SMNVEV (reference sequence). The CDR3 has 15 residues.

Sequenced: CD8+ T cells from PBMCs. The chain employs TRBV27 and TRBJ2-2; D possibly matches TRBD1 or TRBD2 (5 bases each). This clonotype originated in a human donor with multiple sclerosis. The CDR3 bases are TGTGCCAGCAGTTCGGGACCTACGATCACCGGGGAGCTGTTTTTT. This sequence encodes CASSSGPTITGELFF.